This T cell receptor beta chain was retrieved from a study of CD8 T cells in ankylosing spondylitis (dated by TCRdb to about 2017). Describing the broader study: To find TCR variants linked to disease, the study profiled T cell receptor beta repertoires in ankylosing spondylitis patients and healthy donors. In total, the full study cohort was made up of about 99 healthy donors and approximately 27 ankylosing spondylitis patients. Samples of peripheral blood were taken, and for ankylosing spondylitis patients, synovial fluid was collected as well.

The instrument given in TCRdb is Illumina HiSeq 2500. Quantitative 5'-RACE with molecular barcodes was the method used to prepare the TCR beta libraries. On the authors' methods: Disease-linked TCR variants were identified with a new computational method built on a probabilistic model of VDJ rearrangement. TCRdb cleaned the public reads at Q25 with fastp, built clones with MiXCR and kept in-frame beta chains. Rows with one shared CDR3 protein collapse into an entry with the most common genes and DNA. The V and J calls and clone size come from TCRdb's table, not from the authors' own analysis. Within this sample are about 540,000 distinct CDR3 sequences, with over 9.5% of them counted one time only. The ten largest account for about 6.8% of the sample. The CDR3, from cysteine to phenylalanine, totals 12 residues. The only DNA kept is the CDR3, 36 bases in frame from the first base. Relative to germline, V is 7 bases shorter and J is 5 bases shorter, with 11 bases between their ends. CDR1 and CDR2 (SNHLY, FYNNEI) derive from the germline V gene.

This clonotype was recorded a few times. Its antigen specificity is not known. One base away there is no much larger clone; base qualities are not given. General conclusions and limits of the study: A TCR beta motif made up of about eight highly homologous amino acid variants appeared to be characteristic of blood from ankylosing spondylitis patients. Some motif variants were previously reported in synovial fluid and blood of reactive arthritis patients, suggesting common disease-initiation mechanisms. The disease-linked clones were reported to be significantly enriched in matched synovial fluid samples from ankylosing spondylitis patients. The disease-linked clones showed a CD8+ phenotype and occurred at relatively low frequencies in peripheral blood.

The chain employs TRBV2 and TRBJ2-5; D gene: possibly TRBD1, on 5 matching bases. The sequencing sample was made of blood, either unsorted or a sorted T cell fraction (not recorded which). This TCR derives from a male donor with ankylosing spondylitis. The DNA sequence is given as TGTGCCAGCATCAGGGTTTCGGAGACCCAGTACTTC. Translated, it reads CASIRVSETQYF.